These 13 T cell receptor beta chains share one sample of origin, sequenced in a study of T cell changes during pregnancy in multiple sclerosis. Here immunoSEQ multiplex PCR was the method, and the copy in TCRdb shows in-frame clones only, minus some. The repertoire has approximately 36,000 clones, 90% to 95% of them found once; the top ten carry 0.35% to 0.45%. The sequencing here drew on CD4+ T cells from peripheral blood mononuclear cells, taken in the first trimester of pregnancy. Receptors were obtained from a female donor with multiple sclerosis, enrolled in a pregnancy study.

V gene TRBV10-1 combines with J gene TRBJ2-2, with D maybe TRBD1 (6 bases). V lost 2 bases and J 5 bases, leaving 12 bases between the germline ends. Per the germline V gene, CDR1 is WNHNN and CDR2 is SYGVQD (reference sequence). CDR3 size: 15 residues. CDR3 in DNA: TGCGCCAGCAGTGAGGGGGGCAAGGGTACCGGGGAGCTGTTTTTT. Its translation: CASSEGGKGTGELFF.

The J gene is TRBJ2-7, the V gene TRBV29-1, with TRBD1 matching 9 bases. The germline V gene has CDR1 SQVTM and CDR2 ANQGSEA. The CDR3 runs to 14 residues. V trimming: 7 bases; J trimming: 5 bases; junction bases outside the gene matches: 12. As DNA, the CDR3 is TGCAGCGCTCGTCTCGGACAGGGGAAAAACGAGCAGTACTTC. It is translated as CSARLGQGKNEQYF.

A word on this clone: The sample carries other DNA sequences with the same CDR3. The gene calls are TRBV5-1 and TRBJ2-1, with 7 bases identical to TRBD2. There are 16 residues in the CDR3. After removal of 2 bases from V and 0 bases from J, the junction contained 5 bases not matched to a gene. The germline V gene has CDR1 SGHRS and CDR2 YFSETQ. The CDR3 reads CASSFLAGSSYNEQFF. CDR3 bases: TGCGCCAGCAGCTTTTTAGCGGGTAGCTCCTACAATGAGCAGTTCTTC.

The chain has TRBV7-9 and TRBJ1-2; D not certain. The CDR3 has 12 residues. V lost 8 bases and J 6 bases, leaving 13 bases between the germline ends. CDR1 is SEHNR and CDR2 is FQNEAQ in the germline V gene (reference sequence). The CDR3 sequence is CASSSPVDGYTF. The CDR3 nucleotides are TGTGCCAGCTCTTCCCCAGTGGATGGCTACACCTTC.

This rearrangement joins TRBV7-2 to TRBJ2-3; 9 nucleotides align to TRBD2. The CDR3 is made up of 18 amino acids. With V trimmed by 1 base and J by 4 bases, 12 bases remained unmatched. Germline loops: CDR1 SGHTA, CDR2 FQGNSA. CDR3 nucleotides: TGTGCCAGCAGCTTAGTGGCGGGGGGGCTGAACAGGGCAGATACGCAGTATTTT. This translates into CASSLVAGGLNRADTQYF.

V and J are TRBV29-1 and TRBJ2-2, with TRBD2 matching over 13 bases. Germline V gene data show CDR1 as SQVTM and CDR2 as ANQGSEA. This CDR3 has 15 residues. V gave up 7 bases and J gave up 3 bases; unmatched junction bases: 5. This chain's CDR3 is CSAQGLAGYTGELFF. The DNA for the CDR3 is TGCAGCGCCCAGGGACTAGCGGGATACACCGGGGAGCTGTTTTTT.

CDR3 residues: CASSLGTGSTYEQYF. CDR3 nucleotides: TGCGCCAGCAGCTTGGGGACAGGGTCGACCTACGAGCAGTACTTC. The rearrangement joins TRBV5-1 to TRBJ2-7, with 8 bases identical to TRBD1. Unmatched junction bases numbered 4, after V lost 0 bases and J lost 2 bases. CDR3 length equals 15 residues. Germline V gene data show CDR1 as SGHRS and CDR2 as YFSETQ.

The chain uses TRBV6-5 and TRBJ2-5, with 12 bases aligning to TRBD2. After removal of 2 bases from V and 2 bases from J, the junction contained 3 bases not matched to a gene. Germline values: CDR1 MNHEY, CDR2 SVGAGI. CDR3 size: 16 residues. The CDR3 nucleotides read TGTGCCAGCAGTTACCCCGGGACTAGCGGGCAAGAGACCCAGTACTTC. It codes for CASSYPGTSGQETQYF.

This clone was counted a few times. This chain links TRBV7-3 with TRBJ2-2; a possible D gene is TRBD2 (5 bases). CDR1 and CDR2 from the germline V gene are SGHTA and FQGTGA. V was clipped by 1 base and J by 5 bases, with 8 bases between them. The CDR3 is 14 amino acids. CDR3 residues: CASSLIRETGELFF. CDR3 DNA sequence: TGTGCCAGCAGCTTAATTCGGGAAACCGGGGAGCTGTTTTTT.

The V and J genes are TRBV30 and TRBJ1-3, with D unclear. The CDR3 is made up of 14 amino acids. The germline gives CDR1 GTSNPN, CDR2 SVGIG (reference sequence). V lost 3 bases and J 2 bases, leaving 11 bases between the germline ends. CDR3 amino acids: CAWSPTVTGNTIYF. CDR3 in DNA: TGTGCCTGGAGCCCCACGGTGACTGGAAACACCATATATTTT.

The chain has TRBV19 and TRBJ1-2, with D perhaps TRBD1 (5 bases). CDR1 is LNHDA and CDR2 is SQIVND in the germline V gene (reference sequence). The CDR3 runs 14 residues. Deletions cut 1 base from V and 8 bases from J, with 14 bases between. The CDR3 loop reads CASSIVGLLTGYTF. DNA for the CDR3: TGTGCCAGTAGTATAGTGGGACTTCTCACGGGCTACACCTTC.

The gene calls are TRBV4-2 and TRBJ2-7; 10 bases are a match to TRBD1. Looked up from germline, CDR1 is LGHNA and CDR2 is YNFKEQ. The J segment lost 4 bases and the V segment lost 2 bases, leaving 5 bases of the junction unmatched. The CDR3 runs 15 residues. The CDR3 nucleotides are TGTGCCAGCAGCCAACGGGACAGGGGATCATACGAGCAGTACTTC. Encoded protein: CASSQRDRGSYEQYF.

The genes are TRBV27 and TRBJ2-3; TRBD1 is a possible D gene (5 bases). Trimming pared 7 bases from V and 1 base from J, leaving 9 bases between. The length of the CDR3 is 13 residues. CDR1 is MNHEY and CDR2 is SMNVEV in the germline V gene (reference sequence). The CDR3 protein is CASKVTGTDTQYF. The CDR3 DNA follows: TGTGCCAGCAAGGTGACAGGCACAGATACGCAGTATTTT.